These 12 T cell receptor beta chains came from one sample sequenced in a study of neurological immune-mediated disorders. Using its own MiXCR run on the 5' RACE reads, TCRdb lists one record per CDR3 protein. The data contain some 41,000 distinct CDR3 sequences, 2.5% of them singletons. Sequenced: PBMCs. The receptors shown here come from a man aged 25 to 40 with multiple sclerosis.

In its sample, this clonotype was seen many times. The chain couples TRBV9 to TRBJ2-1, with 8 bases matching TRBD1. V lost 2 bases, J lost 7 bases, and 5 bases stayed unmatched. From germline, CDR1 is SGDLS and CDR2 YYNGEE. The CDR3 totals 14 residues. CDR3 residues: CASSVGQDWNEQFF. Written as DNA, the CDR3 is TGTGCCAGCAGCGTGGGACAGGATTGGAATGAGCAGTTCTTC.

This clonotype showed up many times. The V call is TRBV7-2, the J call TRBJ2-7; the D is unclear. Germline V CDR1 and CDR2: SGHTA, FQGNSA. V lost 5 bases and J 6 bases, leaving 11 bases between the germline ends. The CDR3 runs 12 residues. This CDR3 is CASSPTTPEQYF. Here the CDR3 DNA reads TGTGCCAGCAGCCCCACAACCCCCGAGCAGTACTTC. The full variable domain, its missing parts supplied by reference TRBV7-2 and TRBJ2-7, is GAGVSQSPSNKVTEKGKDVELRCDPISGHTALYWYRQSLGQGLEFLIYFQGNSAPDKSGLPSDRFSAERTGGSVSTLTIQRTQQEDSAVYLCASSPTTPEQYFGPGTRLTVT.

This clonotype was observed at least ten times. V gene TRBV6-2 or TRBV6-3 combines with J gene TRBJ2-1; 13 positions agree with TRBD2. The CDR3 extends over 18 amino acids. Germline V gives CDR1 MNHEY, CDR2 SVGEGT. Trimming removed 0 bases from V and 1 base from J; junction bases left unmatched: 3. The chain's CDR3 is CASSYSGLAGYSYNEQFF. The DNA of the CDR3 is TGTGCCAGCAGTTACTCGGGACTAGCGGGGTATTCCTACAATGAGCAGTTCTTC.

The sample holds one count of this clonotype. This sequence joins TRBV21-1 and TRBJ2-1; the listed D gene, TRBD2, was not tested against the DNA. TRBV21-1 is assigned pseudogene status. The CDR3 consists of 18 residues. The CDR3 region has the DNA TGTGCCAGCAGCTTCTGGGCATGGAGCGGGAGGGCCGGGGATGAGCAGTTCTTC. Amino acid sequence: CASSFWAWSGRAGDEQFF.

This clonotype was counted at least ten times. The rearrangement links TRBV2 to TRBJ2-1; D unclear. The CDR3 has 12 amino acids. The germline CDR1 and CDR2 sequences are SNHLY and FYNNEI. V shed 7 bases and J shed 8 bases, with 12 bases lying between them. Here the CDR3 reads CASKWAIDEQFF. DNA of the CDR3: TGTGCCAGCAAATGGGCAATCGATGAGCAGTTCTTC.

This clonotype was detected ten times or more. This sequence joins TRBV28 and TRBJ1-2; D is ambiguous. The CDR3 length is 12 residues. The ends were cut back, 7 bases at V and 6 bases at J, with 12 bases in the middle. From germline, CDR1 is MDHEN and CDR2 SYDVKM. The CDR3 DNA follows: TGTGCCAGCACCGACACAAGGGATGGCTACACCTTC. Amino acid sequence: CASTDTRDGYTF.

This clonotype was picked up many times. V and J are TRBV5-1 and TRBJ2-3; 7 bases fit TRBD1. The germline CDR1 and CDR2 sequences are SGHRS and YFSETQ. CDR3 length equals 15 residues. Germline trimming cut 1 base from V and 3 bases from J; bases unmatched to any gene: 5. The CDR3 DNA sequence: TGCGCCAGCAGCTTGACAGGGGAGAATACAGATACGCAGTATTTT. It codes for CASSLTGENTDTQYF.

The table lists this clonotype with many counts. CDR3 in amino acids: CASSLRLAGDTGELFF. The CDR3 DNA reads TGTGCCAGCAGCTTACGCCTAGCGGGAGACACCGGGGAGCTGTTTTTT. The gene calls are TRBV7-6 and TRBJ2-2; 10 nucleotides line up with TRBD2. The trim removed 2 bases at V and 3 bases at J, leaving 3 bases unmatched. Germline CDR1 is SGHVS and CDR2 is FNYEAQ. This CDR3 is 16 amino acids long.

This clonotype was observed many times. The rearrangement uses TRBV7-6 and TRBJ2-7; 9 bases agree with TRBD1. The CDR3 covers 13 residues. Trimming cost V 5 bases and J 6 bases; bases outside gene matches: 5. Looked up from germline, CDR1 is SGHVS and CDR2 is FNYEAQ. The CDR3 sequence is CASSPWTGAEQYF. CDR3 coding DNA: TGTGCCAGCAGCCCTTGGACAGGGGCCGAGCAGTACTTC.

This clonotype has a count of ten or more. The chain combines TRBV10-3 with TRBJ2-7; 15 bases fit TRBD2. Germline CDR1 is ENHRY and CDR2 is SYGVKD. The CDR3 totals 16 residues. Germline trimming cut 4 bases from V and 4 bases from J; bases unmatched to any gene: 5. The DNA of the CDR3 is TGTGCCATCAGTGCGGGACTAGCGGGGGGTAGTTACGAGCAGTACTTC. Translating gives CAISAGLAGGSYEQYF.

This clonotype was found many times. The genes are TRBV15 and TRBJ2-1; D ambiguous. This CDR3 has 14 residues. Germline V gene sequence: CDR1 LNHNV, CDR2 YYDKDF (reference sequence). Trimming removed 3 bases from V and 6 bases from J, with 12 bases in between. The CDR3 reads CATSRPCGFNEQFF. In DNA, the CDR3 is TGTGCCACCAGCAGGCCTTGTGGGTTCAATGAGCAGTTCTTC.

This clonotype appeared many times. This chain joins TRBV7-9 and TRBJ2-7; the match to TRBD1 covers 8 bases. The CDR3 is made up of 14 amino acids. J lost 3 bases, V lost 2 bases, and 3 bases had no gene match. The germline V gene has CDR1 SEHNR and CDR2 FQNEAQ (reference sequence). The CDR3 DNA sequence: TGTGCCAGCAGCTTAAAGGACAGGGACTACGAGCAGTACTTC. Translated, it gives CASSLKDRDYEQYF.